The entry below gives a single T cell receptor (beta chain) sequence along with its context. The assay, immunoSEQ v3.0, was run at survey level. Profiling relied on immunoSEQ multiplex PCR, and the TCRdb table lists in-frame clones only, not all of them. The sample shows tens of thousands of clones, about 85% of them seen only once. The CDR3 spans 13 residues. Trimming at V came to 4 bases and at J to 4 bases, leaving 3 bases not matched to a gene. The germline V gene has CDR1 SGHDT and CDR2 YYEEEE. These data originate in a study of long-term antiretroviral therapy in people with HIV. The V gene is TRBV5-6, the J gene TRBJ2-7, with 9 bases matching TRBD1. The sample consisted of unsorted PBMCs, taken 1.1 years after starting antiretroviral therapy. The source of this sequence is a man between 18 and 29 years old with HIV. DNA of the CDR3: TGTGCCAGCAGCGCCGGGACAGGGTACGAGCAGTACTTC. This codes for CASSAGTGYEQYF.